These 6 T cell receptor beta chains were sequenced from one sample in a study of blood T cell repertoires in COVID-19 (dated by TCRdb to 2020 to 2021). Library preparation was by the immunoSEQ multiplex PCR assay. This is the immuneACCESS table as TCRdb keeps it, with only in-frame sequences that have V and J called. A part of the clones is gone; compared with another copy, unresolved V genes explain less than half, and the rest is unexplained. The sample profile shows a few hundred thousand clones; roughly 89% of them were found once. The top ten hold approximately 2.2% of the sample. The specimen sequenced was peripheral blood. The receptors originated from a man between 50 and 59 years old with acute or convalescent COVID-19.

The chain uses TRBV18 and TRBJ1-2; no firm D call. Deletions cut 4 bases from V and 0 bases from J, with 6 bases between. Germline V gives CDR1 KGHSH, CDR2 LQKENI. The CDR3 sequence is 13 residues long. CDR3 loop: CASSRESNYGYTF. The DNA of the CDR3 is TGTGCCAGCTCACGAGAATCTAACTATGGCTACACCTTC.

This chain links TRBV5-1 with TRBJ1-1, with D possibly TRBD1 on 5 matching bases. The V and J ends lost 4 bases and 5 bases respectively, with 15 bases between them. CDR1 and CDR2 (germline): SGHRS, YFSETQ. This CDR3 comprises 14 residues. For the CDR3, the DNA is TGCGCCAGCAGCCCCGCGGGGGGTTTGACTGAAGCTTTCTTT. Encoded protein: CASSPAGGLTEAFF.

The J gene is TRBJ2-3, the V gene TRBV12-3 or TRBV12-4; the D gene is possibly TRBD2 (6 bases). Trimming shortened V by 3 bases and J by 6 bases, and 10 bases separated the two germline ends. The CDR3 covers 13 residues. The CDR3 bases are TGTGCCAGCAGTTTTCGGGGGAGTGATACGCAGTATTTT. Translating it yields CASSFRGSDTQYF.

This rearrangement joins TRBV19 to TRBJ2-5; TRBD2 matches at 9 bases. Trimming cost V 6 bases and J 0 bases; bases outside gene matches: 17. This CDR3 spans 19 amino acids. The V gene's germline CDR1 is LNHDA and CDR2 SQIVND (reference sequence). Here the CDR3 reads CASRQDPRELAGNQETQYF. In DNA form, the CDR3 reads TGTGCCAGTAGGCAGGACCCCCGAGAGCTAGCGGGAAACCAAGAGACCCAGTACTTC. Full variable domain (remainder filled in from reference TRBV19 and TRBJ2-5): DGGITQSPKYLFRKEGQNVTLSCEQNLNHDAMYWYRQDPGQGLRLIYYSQIVNDFQKGDIAEGYSVSREKKESFPLTVTSAQKNPTAFYLCASRQDPRELAGNQETQYFGPGTRLLVL.

This rearrangement joins TRBV3-1 (or the pseudogene TRBV3-2) to TRBJ1-2, with 7 bases fitting TRBD1. The CDR3 has 14 amino acids. CDR1 is LGHDT, CDR2 YNNKEL, per germline (reference sequence). V was clipped by 4 bases and J by 11 bases; unmatched bases: 13. CDR3 nucleotide sequence: TGTGCCAGCAGCCCTACAAGGGACAGTAATAGGTACACCTTC. Translating it yields CASSPTRDSNRYTF.

The chain combines TRBV4-1 with TRBJ2-7; no reliable D call. Germline CDR1 is MGHRA and CDR2 is YSYEKL. This CDR3 is 14 amino acids long. Trimming took off 0 bases at V and 3 bases at J, with 9 bases between the two ends. CDR3 loop: CASSQDRGIYEQYF. CDR3 DNA: TGCGCCAGCAGCCAAGACCGAGGAATCTACGAGCAGTACTTC.